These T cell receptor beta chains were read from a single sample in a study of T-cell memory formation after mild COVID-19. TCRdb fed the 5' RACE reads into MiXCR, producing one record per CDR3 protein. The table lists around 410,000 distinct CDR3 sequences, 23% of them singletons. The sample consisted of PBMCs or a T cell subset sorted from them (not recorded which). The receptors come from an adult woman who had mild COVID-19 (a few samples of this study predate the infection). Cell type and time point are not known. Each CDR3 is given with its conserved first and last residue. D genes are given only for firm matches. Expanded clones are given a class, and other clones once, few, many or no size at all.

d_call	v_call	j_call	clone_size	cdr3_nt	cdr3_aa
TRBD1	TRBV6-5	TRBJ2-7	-	TGTGCCAGCAGGGAAGGGACAGGGAAGTACGAGCAGTACTTC	CASREGTGKYEQYF
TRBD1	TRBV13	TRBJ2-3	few	TGTGCCAGCAGCTTAGGCGGGGACAGGGGTTCCACAGATACGCAGTATTTT	CASSLGGDRGSTDTQYF
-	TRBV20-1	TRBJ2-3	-	TGCAGTGCCTGGGCCCAACGGGTAACAGATACGCAGTATTTT	CSAWAQRVTDTQYF
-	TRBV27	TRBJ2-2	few	TGTGCCAGCAGTTTCGGGGGAGGCGGGGAGCTGTTTTTT	CASSFGGGGELFF
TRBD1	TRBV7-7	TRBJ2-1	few	TGTGCCAGCAGCTTAGGGACAGGGTGGTTTGAGCAGTTCTTC	CASSLGTGWFEQFF
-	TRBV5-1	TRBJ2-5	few	TGCGCCAGCAGCTTGGCCGGGACTGTCGGTCAAGAGACCCAGTACTTC	CASSLAGTVGQETQYF
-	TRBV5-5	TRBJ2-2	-	TGTGCCAGCAGCTTGGCCAGGACCCCCACCGGGGAGCTGTTTTTT	CASSLARTPTGELFF
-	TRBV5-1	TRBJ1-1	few	TGCGCCAGCAGCGCAGGGCTTGGATTCCCTGAAGCTTTCTTT	CASSAGLGFPEAFF
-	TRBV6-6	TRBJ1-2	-	TGTGCCAGCAGTTACTCGGGCGGGACTAACTATGGCTACACCTTC	CASSYSGGTNYGYTF
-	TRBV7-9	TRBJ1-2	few	TGTGCCAGCAGCCTGGGCGACAGGCCGCCTGACACCTTC	CASSLGDRPPDTF
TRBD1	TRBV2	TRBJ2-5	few	TGTGCCAGCAGTGAGGTGGGACAGGGTATCGGCGAGACCCAGTACTTC	CASSEVGQGIGETQYF
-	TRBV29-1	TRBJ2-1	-	TGCAGCGCCCGCCCGGGGTGGGGCAATGAGCAGTTCTTC	CSARPGWGNEQFF
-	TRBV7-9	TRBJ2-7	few	TGTGCCAGCAGCTCCCGCACTCACGTAGGTAGCAGCTACGAGCAGTACTTC	CASSSRTHVGSSYEQYF
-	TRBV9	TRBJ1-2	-	TGTGCCAGCAGCGTAGAGGCTTACCTTACCTATGGCTACACCTTC	CASSVEAYLTYGYTF
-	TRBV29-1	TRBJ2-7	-	TGCAGCGTGCGGGCACCTCTCTACGAGCAGTACTTC	CSVRAPLYEQYF
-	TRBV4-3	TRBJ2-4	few	TGCGCCAGCAGCCAGGATGGAGGGAGTACGAACATTCAGTACTTC	CASSQDGGSTNIQYF
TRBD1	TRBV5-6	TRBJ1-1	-	TGTGCCAGCAGCAGGGACAGGTACCTGAACACTGAAGCTTTCTTT	CASSRDRYLNTEAFF